The next 15 T cell receptor beta chains were all read from a single sample in a study of human versus mouse CDR3 diversity and MHC coevolution. The protocol was immunoSEQ multiplex PCR, while the TCRdb copy is restricted to in-frame clones and leaves out a portion. This sample yields around 59,000 clones, of which roughly 94% are seen a single time; approximately 17% belongs to the top ten. Sample: naive CD4+ T cells from blood. Subset in this sample: CD45RO-negative CD62L-positive naive CD4 T cells. The receptors originated from a person in their sixties in good health.

The chain is built from TRBV6-1 and TRBJ2-2, with 8 bases matching TRBD2. CDR1 is MNHNS, CDR2 SASEGT, per germline. Unmatched junction bases numbered 8, after V lost 7 bases and J lost 4 bases. CDR3 length: 15 residues. The CDR3 here is CASMGLAGITGELFF. CDR3 DNA: TGTGCCAGCATGGGGCTAGCGGGCATCACCGGGGAGCTGTTTTTT.

V gene TRBV27 combines with J gene TRBJ2-7, with TRBD1 matching 10 bases. With 5 bases clipped from V and 3 bases from J, the junction kept 10 bases outside the gene matches. The germline V gene encodes CDR1 MNHEY and CDR2 SMNVEV (reference sequence). CDR3 size: 16 residues. CDR3 region: CASSRLGTGELYEQYF. CDR3 sequence (DNA): TGTGCCAGCAGTCGCCTCGGGACAGGGGAACTCTACGAGCAGTACTTC.

The rearrangement uses TRBV11-2 and TRBJ2-7; 12 bases are a match to TRBD2. V gave up 1 base and J gave up 3 bases; unmatched junction bases: 7. This CDR3 has 17 amino acids. Per germline, CDR1 SGHAT and CDR2 FQNNGV. Here the CDR3 DNA reads TGTGCCAGCAGCTTAGGACTAGCGGGAGCCAGTTTCTACGAGCAGTACTTC. This sequence encodes CASSLGLAGASFYEQYF.

J is TRBJ1-3 and V is TRBV6-1, with TRBD1 matching over 9 bases. V shed 7 bases and J 3 bases; nucleotides not matched to a gene: 7. Per the germline V gene, CDR1 is MNHNS and CDR2 is SASEGT. CDR3 length: 15 amino acids. The CDR3, as DNA: TGTGCCAGCAACGAGGACAGGGGTTATGGAAACACCATATATTTT. The encoded protein is CASNEDRGYGNTIYF.

The chain uses TRBV7-6 and TRBJ2-1; D may be TRBD1 (6 bases). Trimming left V 5 bases short and J 4 bases short, with 12 bases between. The germline V gene has CDR1 SGHVS and CDR2 FNYEAQ. The CDR3 contains 14 residues. CDR3 nucleotides: TGTGCCAGCAGCCACGCCGGACAGTACAATGAGCAGTTCTTC. Amino acids: CASSHAGQYNEQFF.

This clone was counted between two and nine times. This chain connects TRBV21-1 to TRBJ2-4; TRBD1, the table's D call, was not compared with the DNA. TRBV21-1 is annotated as a pseudogene. The length of the CDR3 is 15 residues. CDR3 nucleotides: TGTGCCAGCAGCAAAGGATGGGACAGCAAAAACATTCAGTACTTC. Translation gives CASSKGWDSKNIQYF.

The V call is TRBV19, the J call TRBJ2-3, with D tentatively TRBD2 (6 bases). With 1 base removed from V and 2 bases from J, the gap between germline ends came to 16 bases. The CDR3 is 17 amino acids. The V gene's germline CDR1 is LNHDA and CDR2 SQIVND (reference sequence). CDR3 in DNA: TGTGCCAGTAGTATAGCTCCTAGCGCGACCCACACAGATACGCAGTATTTT. Translated: CASSIAPSATHTDTQYF.

V gene TRBV5-1 combines with J gene TRBJ1-4; D call uncertain. V lost 2 bases and J 8 bases, leaving 10 bases between the germline ends. Germline values: CDR1 SGHRS, CDR2 YFSETQ. The CDR3 covers 13 residues. The CDR3 region has the DNA TGCGCCAGCAGCTTCGGGGTGGGCGAAAAACTGTTTTTT. It encodes CASSFGVGEKLFF.

The rearrangement joins TRBV7-9 to TRBJ2-3, with TRBD2 identical over 12 bases. Germline V lookup: CDR1 SEHNR, CDR2 FQNEAQ (reference sequence). Trimming at V came to 5 bases and at J to 2 bases, leaving 11 bases not matched to a gene. This CDR3 has 18 residues. The CDR3 loop reads CASSHASGRAWDTDTQYF. For the CDR3, the DNA is TGTGCCAGCAGCCACGCTAGCGGGAGGGCCTGGGACACAGATACGCAGTATTTT.

This rearrangement joins TRBV7-6 to TRBJ2-2; D is ambiguous. With 1 base removed from V and 4 bases from J, the gap between germline ends came to 7 bases. In germline, CDR1 is SGHVS, CDR2 FNYEAQ. The CDR3 contains 14 residues. The DNA of the CDR3 is TGTGCCAGCAGCTTAGATCCTCTCACCGGGGAGCTGTTTTTT. Amino acids: CASSLDPLTGELFF.

The rearrangement uses TRBV30 and TRBJ2-3; 8 nucleotides line up with TRBD2. Germline V gene sequence: CDR1 GTSNPN, CDR2 SVGIG (reference sequence). This CDR3 has 15 residues. The V segment lost 4 bases and the J segment 3 bases; nucleotides outside the gene matches: 9. As DNA, the CDR3 is TGTGCCTGGACCCCCAGCGGGAGTAAGACAGATACGCAGTATTTT. This codes for CAWTPSGSKTDTQYF.

This clone showed up just a few times. The chain carries TRBV5-4 and TRBJ2-3; no definite D call. The germline V gene encodes CDR1 SGHNT and CDR2 YYREEE (reference sequence). CDR3 length: 14 amino acids. The V gene lost 2 bases and the J gene lost 2 bases, with 9 bases spanning the gap. The CDR3: CASSFSGDTDTQYF. CDR3 sequence (DNA): TGTGCCAGCAGCTTTTCCGGAGACACAGATACGCAGTATTTT.

This sequence joins TRBV9 and TRBJ2-7, with D possibly being TRBD2 (6 bases). The CDR3 has 14 residues. The germline V gene has CDR1 SGDLS and CDR2 YYNGEE. Trimming stripped 7 bases from V and 4 bases from J, with 18 bases between. The DNA for the CDR3 is TGTGCCAGCGGACGGGAGTATGGTGGGTACGAGCAGTACTTC. Translated, it gives CASGREYGGYEQYF.

The chain couples TRBV5-6 to TRBJ1-5; D possibly corresponds to TRBD1 (5 bases). V was trimmed by 3 bases and J by 1 base, leaving 11 bases between them. From germline, CDR1 is SGHDT and CDR2 YYEEEE. The CDR3 has 15 residues. The CDR3 sequence: CASSSRGESNQPQHF. The CDR3 DNA sequence: TGTGCCAGCAGCTCCCGGGGGGAGAGCAATCAGCCCCAGCATTTT.

The rearrangement uses TRBV11-2 and TRBJ2-2; no clear D gene. The CDR3 covers 15 residues. Germline assignment: CDR1 SGHAT and CDR2 FQNNGV. V was cut by 7 bases and J by 7 bases, with 19 bases left in between. CDR3 nucleotide sequence: TGTGCCAGCACCACACACCTAGATTGGGTCGGGGAGCTGTTTTTT. It translates to CASTTHLDWVGELFF.